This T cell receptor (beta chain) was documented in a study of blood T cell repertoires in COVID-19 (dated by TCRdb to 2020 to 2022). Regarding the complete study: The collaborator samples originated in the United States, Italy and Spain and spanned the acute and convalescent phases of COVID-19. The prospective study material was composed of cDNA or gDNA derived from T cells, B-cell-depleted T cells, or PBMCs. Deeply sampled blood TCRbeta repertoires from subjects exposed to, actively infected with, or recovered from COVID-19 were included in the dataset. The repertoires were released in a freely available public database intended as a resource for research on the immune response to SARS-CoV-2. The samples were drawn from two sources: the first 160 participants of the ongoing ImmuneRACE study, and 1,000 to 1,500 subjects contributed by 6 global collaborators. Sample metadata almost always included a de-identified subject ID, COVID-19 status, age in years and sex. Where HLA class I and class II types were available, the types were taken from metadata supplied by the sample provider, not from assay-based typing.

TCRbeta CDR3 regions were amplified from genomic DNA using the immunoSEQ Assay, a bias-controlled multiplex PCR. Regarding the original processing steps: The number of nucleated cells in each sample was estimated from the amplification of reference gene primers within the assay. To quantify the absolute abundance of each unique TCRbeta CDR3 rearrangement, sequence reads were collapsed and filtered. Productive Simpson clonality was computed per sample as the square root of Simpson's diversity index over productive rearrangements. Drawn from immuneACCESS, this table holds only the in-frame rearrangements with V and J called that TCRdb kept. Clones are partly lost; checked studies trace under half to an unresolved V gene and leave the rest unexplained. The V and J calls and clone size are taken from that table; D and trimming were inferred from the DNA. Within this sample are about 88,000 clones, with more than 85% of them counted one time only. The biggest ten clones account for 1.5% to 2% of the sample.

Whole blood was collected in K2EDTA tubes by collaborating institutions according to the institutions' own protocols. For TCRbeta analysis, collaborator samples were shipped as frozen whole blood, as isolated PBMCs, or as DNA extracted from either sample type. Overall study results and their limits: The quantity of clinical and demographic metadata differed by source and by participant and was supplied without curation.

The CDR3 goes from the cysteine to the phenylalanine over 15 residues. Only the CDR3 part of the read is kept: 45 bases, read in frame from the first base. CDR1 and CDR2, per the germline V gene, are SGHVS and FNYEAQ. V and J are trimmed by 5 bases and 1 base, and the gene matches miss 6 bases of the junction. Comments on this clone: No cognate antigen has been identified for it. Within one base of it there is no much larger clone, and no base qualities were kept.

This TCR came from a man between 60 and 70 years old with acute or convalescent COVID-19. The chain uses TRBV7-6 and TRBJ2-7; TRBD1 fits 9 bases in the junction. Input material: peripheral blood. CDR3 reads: CASSPGTGPSYEQYF. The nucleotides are TGTGCCAGCAGCCCCGGGACAGGGCCTTCCTACGAGCAGTACTTC.